This T cell receptor (beta chain) was captured in a study of T cell changes during pregnancy in multiple sclerosis. The table came from immunoSEQ multiplex PCR; TCRdb's copy has only in-frame clones and leaves some out. This sample yields around 80,000 clones, of which 90% to 95% are seen a single time; more than 0.85% belongs to the top ten. Material: peripheral blood, obtained in the second trimester of pregnancy. This TCR was recovered from a female donor in good health, enrolled as a control in a pregnancy study.

The CDR3 DNA reads TGTGCCAGCAGCCCTGACAGGGGGCTTTACAATGAGCAGTTCTTC. This sequence encodes CASSPDRGLYNEQFF. The chain has TRBV7-2 and TRBJ2-1; 10 nucleotides line up with TRBD1. Germline V CDR1 and CDR2: SGHTA, FQGNSA. There are 15 residues in the CDR3. Losses at the gene ends were 5 bases for V and 4 bases for J; bases not matched to a gene: 5.